The 7 T cell receptor beta chains listed next were all sequenced from one sample in a study of CD8+CD57+ T cells in acquired aplastic anemia. Profiling that covered TCR beta VDJ and CDR3 relied on genomic DNA as its template. TCRdb recomputed calls from the reads with MiXCR, one row per CDR3 protein. This table holds around 170,000 distinct CDR3 sequences, approximately 50% found once. Sequenced patients had shown CD8+CD57+ cell expansion by flow cytometry. The sample comprised sorted CD4+, CD8+, or CD8+CD57+ T cells (not recorded which) from PBMCs. The receptors shown here come from a human donor with aplastic anemia.

Worth noting for this clonotype: The conserved closing phenylalanine or tryptophan is absent in this CDR3, likely reflecting a read error. The chain employs TRBV25-1 and TRBJ2-7, with TRBD2 identical over 8 bases. Unmatched junction bases numbered 11, after V lost 5 bases and J lost 2 bases. Germline V gives CDR1 MGHDK, CDR2 SYGVNS. This CDR3 has 16 amino acids. The DNA of the CDR3 is TGTGCCAGCAGTTTTCAGCTAGCGGGTTACCCCTACGAGCAGTACCTC. It codes for CASSFQLAGYPYEQYL.

Regarding this clonotype: A much larger clone differs from this one at a single base, so this may be a read error. The gene calls are TRBV3-1 and TRBJ2-3; either TRBD1 or TRBD2 may supply D (5 bases each). From germline, CDR1 is LGHDT and CDR2 YNNKEL (reference sequence). The CDR3 runs 13 residues. In DNA form, the CDR3 reads TGTGCCAGCAGCCCCTCGGGGCCAGATACGCAGTGTTTT. Encoded protein: CASSPSGPDTQCF.

The table lists this clonotype with many counts. This rearrangement joins TRBV5-1 to TRBJ2-1, with D perhaps TRBD2 (5 bases). The CDR3 contains 15 residues. Between the trimmed V and J ends, which lost 7 bases and 5 bases, there was a span of 19 bases. Germline V gives CDR1 SGHRS, CDR2 YFSETQ. The CDR3 sequence is CASYQFGLGNNEQFF. The DNA of the CDR3 is TGCGCCAGCTACCAGTTTGGACTGGGCAACAATGAGCAGTTCTTC.

The chain is built from TRBV7-7 and TRBJ2-1; 14 bases match TRBD2. The CDR3 covers 16 residues. Germline values: CDR1 SSHAT, CDR2 FNYEAQ (reference sequence). CDR3 residues: CTSSFGLAGGGNEQFF. The CDR3 DNA sequence: TGTACTAGCAGCTTTGGACTAGCGGGGGGAGGCAATGAGCAGTTCTTC.

This clonotype was observed a few times. This chain connects TRBV7-8 to TRBJ2-5; tentatively, D is TRBD1 (5 bases). V was cut by 1 base and J by 5 bases, with 8 bases left in between. Germline V gene lookup returns CDR1 SGHVS and CDR2 FQNEAQ. The CDR3 contains 13 residues. DNA of the CDR3: TGTGCCAGCAGCTTAGTCAGGGCGGAGACCCAGTACTTC. The encoded protein is CASSLVRAETQYF.

There are many counts of this clonotype. The chain recombines TRBV10-3 with TRBJ1-1; weak D call: TRBD1 (5 bases). Germline V lookup: CDR1 ENHRY, CDR2 SYGVKD. V was pared by 10 bases and J by 0 bases, with 15 bases between. This CDR3 is 14 amino acids long. The CDR3 here is CATRSGTLNTEAFF. In nucleotides, the CDR3 is TGTGCCACCCGATCCGGGACCTTGAACACTGAAGCTTTCTTT.

J is TRBJ1-5 and V is TRBV19; no definite D call. Trimming took 1 base from V and 0 from J, leaving 7 bases between them. CDR1 is LNHDA, CDR2 SQIVND, per germline (reference sequence). The CDR3 is 15 amino acids. The DNA of the CDR3 is TGTGCCAGTAGTATAGTCCAGGATAGCAATCAGCCCCAGCATTTT. This sequence encodes CASSIVQDSNQPQHF.